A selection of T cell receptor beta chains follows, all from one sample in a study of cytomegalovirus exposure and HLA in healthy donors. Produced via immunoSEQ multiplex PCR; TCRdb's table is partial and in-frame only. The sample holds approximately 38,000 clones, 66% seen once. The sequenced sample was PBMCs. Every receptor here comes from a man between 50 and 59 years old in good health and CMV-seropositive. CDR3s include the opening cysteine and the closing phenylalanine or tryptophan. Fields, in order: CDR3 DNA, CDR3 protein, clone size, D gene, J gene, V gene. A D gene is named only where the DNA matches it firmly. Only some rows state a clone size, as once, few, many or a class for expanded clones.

DNA: TGCGCCAGCAGCCAAGATAAAGGGGACAGGGTTAACTATGGCTACACCTTC
CDR3: CASSQDKGDRVNYGYTF
size: NA
D: TRBD1
J: TRBJ1-2
V: TRBV4-1

DNA: TGTGCCAGCAGCCCGAGACAGGGGTGGAGCACTGAAGCTTTCTTT
CDR3: CASSPRQGWSTEAFF
size: NA
D: TRBD1
J: TRBJ1-1
V: TRBV11-2

DNA: TGTGCCAGCAGGCAGCTAGCGGGGAGCAATGAGCAGTTCTTC
CDR3: CASRQLAGSNEQFF
size: NA
D: TRBD2
J: TRBJ2-1
V: TRBV6-5

DNA: TGTGCCAGCCGATCTCCCGGTTACGAGCAGTACTTC
CDR3: CASRSPGYEQYF
size: NA
D: NA
J: TRBJ2-7
V: TRBV11-3

DNA: TGTGCCAGCAGTGAAATGGGGCCCAGGTACGAGCAGTACTTC
CDR3: CASSEMGPRYEQYF
size: NA
D: NA
J: TRBJ2-7
V: TRBV6-1

DNA: TGTGCCAGCAGTACGGAGTTTTACGAGCAGTACTTC
CDR3: CASSTEFYEQYF
size: NA
D: NA
J: TRBJ2-7
V: TRBV7-8

DNA: TGTGCCAGCAGCATCGGACAGGCGCTCTACGAGCAGTACTTC
CDR3: CASSIGQALYEQYF
size: NA
D: TRBD1
J: TRBJ2-7
V: TRBV5-4

DNA: TGTGCCAGCAGGACGGGACAGAACTATGGCTACACCTTC
CDR3: CASRTGQNYGYTF
size: NA
D: TRBD1
J: TRBJ1-2
V: TRBV28

DNA: TGTGCCAGCAGCACAGACAGCCAGCCCCAGCATTTT
CDR3: CASSTDSQPQHF
size: few
D: NA
J: TRBJ1-5
V: TRBV5-4

DNA: TGCGCCAGCAGCTTGGACAGTAGCAATCAGCCCCAGCATTTT
CDR3: CASSLDSSNQPQHF
size: NA
D: NA
J: TRBJ1-5
V: TRBV5-1

DNA: TGTGCCAGCAGCTTAGGGCAGGGGGGCTATGGCTACACCTTC
CDR3: CASSLGQGGYGYTF
size: NA
D: TRBD1
J: TRBJ1-2
V: TRBV7-2

DNA: TGTGCCAGCAGCATGCCGGGACAGGGCACAGCTAACTATGGCTACACCTTC
CDR3: CASSMPGQGTANYGYTF
size: NA
D: TRBD1
J: TRBJ1-2
V: TRBV11-1

DNA: TGTGCTAGTGGTTTAGGGACAGGCCGCTCTGGAAACACCATATATTTT
CDR3: CASGLGTGRSGNTIYF
size: NA
D: TRBD1
J: TRBJ1-3
V: TRBV12-5

DNA: TGTGCCTGCCGGTTGGGGCCTGGGTCACCCCTCCACTTT
CDR3: CACRLGPGSPLHF
size: NA
D: NA
J: TRBJ1-6
V: TRBV2

DNA: TGTGCCAGCTCCCGAGGCCGGGACAGGGACGAGCAGTACTTC
CDR3: CASSRGRDRDEQYF
size: few
D: TRBD1
J: TRBJ2-7
V: TRBV18

DNA: TGTGCCAGCAGTGGTCGTACGGGGGATCAGCCCCAGCATTTT
CDR3: CASSGRTGDQPQHF
size: NA
D: NA
J: TRBJ1-5
V: TRBV2

DNA: TGTGCCAGCAGTCATACTAGCGGGGGGGCGGATGAGCAGTTCTTC
CDR3: CASSHTSGGADEQFF
size: few
D: TRBD2
J: TRBJ2-1
V: TRBV6-4

DNA: TGTGCCAGCAGTGTACAGGTTCTATCTGGAAACACCATATATTTT
CDR3: CASSVQVLSGNTIYF
size: NA
D: NA
J: TRBJ1-3
V: TRBV7-8

DNA: TGTGCCAGCAGCTTAGACGGGAGGGGGAAGAATGAAAAACTGTTTTTT
CDR3: CASSLDGRGKNEKLFF
size: once
D: NA
J: TRBJ1-4
V: TRBV11-2

DNA: TGTGCCAGCAGCTTAGACCGGTACAATGAGCAGTTCTTC
CDR3: CASSLDRYNEQFF
size: NA
D: NA
J: TRBJ2-1
V: TRBV7-2

DNA: TGTGCCAGCAGTGCCCCAAGAGGGCTTAATGAAAAACTGTTTTTT
CDR3: CASSAPRGLNEKLFF
size: medium-sized
D: NA
J: TRBJ1-4
V: TRBV6-5

DNA: TGTGCCTGGCGGGGACAGGGTAATTCACCCCTCCACTTT
CDR3: CAWRGQGNSPLHF
size: NA
D: TRBD1
J: TRBJ1-6
V: TRBV30

DNA: TGTGCCAGCAGTTTCGCCGGGCGGGGCCACTACGAGCAGTACTTC
CDR3: CASSFAGRGHYEQYF
size: once
D: NA
J: TRBJ2-7
V: TRBV7-9

DNA: TGTGCCAGCAGCACCCGACAGTCGCAAAAACTGTTTTTT
CDR3: CASSTRQSQKLFF
size: NA
D: NA
J: TRBJ1-4
V: TRBV7-2

DNA: TGTGCCAGCAGACTTCGGGACAGGGGGCAGGAGCAGTTCTTC
CDR3: CASRLRDRGQEQFF
size: NA
D: TRBD1
J: TRBJ2-1
V: TRBV13

DNA: TGTGCCAGTTATTGGTTCGAGGGAAACACCATATATTTT
CDR3: CASYWFEGNTIYF
size: NA
D: NA
J: TRBJ1-3
V: TRBV6-1

DNA: TGTGCCAGCAGCCGTGGGGGGGGACAGGGGCACCAGCCCCAGCATTTT
CDR3: CASSRGGGQGHQPQHF
size: few
D: TRBD1
J: TRBJ1-5
V: TRBV11-2

DNA: TGTGCCAGCAGCTCCGGGACAGGGGACAATCAGCCCCAGCATTTT
CDR3: CASSSGTGDNQPQHF
size: NA
D: TRBD1
J: TRBJ1-5
V: TRBV6-1

DNA: TGCGCCAGCAGCCAAGGGGGGGGCGTGAACACTGAAGCTTTCTTT
CDR3: CASSQGGGVNTEAFF
size: NA
D: NA
J: TRBJ1-1
V: TRBV4-3

DNA: TGTGCCAGCAGTAGGACACAGGGGGCGCTGGCCCAGCATTTT
CDR3: CASSRTQGALAQHF
size: NA
D: TRBD1
J: TRBJ1-5
V: TRBV6-5

DNA: TGTGCCAGTAAGTTTTCTGCCGCGGGGGCTGAAGCTTTCTTT
CDR3: CASKFSAAGAEAFF
size: few
D: NA
J: TRBJ1-1
V: TRBV19

DNA: TGCGCCAGCAGAAGTGAGGGCTACGAGCAGTACTTC
CDR3: CASRSEGYEQYF
size: NA
D: NA
J: TRBJ2-7
V: TRBV5-1

DNA: TGCGCCAGCAGCCAAGATCAACAGACCGCTCAGTTCTTC
CDR3: CASSQDQQTAQFF
size: NA
D: NA
J: TRBJ2-1
V: TRBV4-3

DNA: TGTGCCAGCAGCGTAGATTGGACAGGGGCTTACTCTAACTATGGCTACACCTTC
CDR3: CASSVDWTGAYSNYGYTF
size: NA
D: TRBD1
J: TRBJ1-2
V: TRBV9

DNA: TGTGCCAGCAGTTACCCGGGACTAGCAACGTACCATGAGCAGTTCTTC
CDR3: CASSYPGLATYHEQFF
size: few
D: TRBD2
J: TRBJ2-1
V: TRBV6-5

DNA: TGTGCCAGCTCACCGAGCAGGGGGAACACTGAAGCTTTCTTT
CDR3: CASSPSRGNTEAFF
size: NA
D: NA
J: TRBJ1-1
V: TRBV18

DNA: TGTGCCAGCAGCTTGGGGGGGGTCTATGGCTACACCTTC
CDR3: CASSLGGVYGYTF
size: few
D: NA
J: TRBJ1-2
V: TRBV5-6

DNA: TGTGCCAGCAGCCAAGGTCTCAGGGGCCTCGTATATGGCTACACCTTC
CDR3: CASSQGLRGLVYGYTF
size: NA
D: NA
J: TRBJ1-2
V: TRBV14

DNA: TGTGCCAGCAGCCCTTACGGCGGGGACTCTGAAGCTTTCTTT
CDR3: CASSPYGGDSEAFF
size: NA
D: NA
J: TRBJ1-1
V: TRBV7-3

DNA: TGTGCCAGCAGCCCCCCCGGAGGGGGCCATTCACCCCTCCACTTT
CDR3: CASSPPGGGHSPLHF
size: NA
D: TRBD1
J: TRBJ1-6
V: TRBV7-2

DNA: TGCGCCAGCAGCTCGAGTCCTCAAGAGACCCAGTACTTC
CDR3: CASSSSPQETQYF
size: NA
D: NA
J: TRBJ2-5
V: TRBV5-1

DNA: TGTGCCAGCAGCTTTGCGTATGACGGGGGGACCAATAGCTCCTACAATGAGCAGTTCTTC
CDR3: CASSFAYDGGTNSSYNEQFF
size: NA
D: NA
J: TRBJ2-1
V: TRBV12-1

DNA: TGTGCCAGCAGTGACGACTTGAACACTGAAGCTTTCTTT
CDR3: CASSDDLNTEAFF
size: NA
D: NA
J: TRBJ1-1
V: TRBV2

DNA: TGTGCCAGCAGTCTACTGCGGGGGGAAGCTTTCTTT
CDR3: CASSLLRGEAFF
size: few
D: NA
J: TRBJ1-1
V: TRBV27

DNA: TGTGCCAGCAGTCTCCGGGGACAGGGATGGTCACCCCTCCACTTT
CDR3: CASSLRGQGWSPLHF
size: once
D: TRBD1
J: TRBJ1-6
V: TRBV27

DNA: TGTGCCAGCAGCTTCGGACTAGCGGGGGGCTATGAGCAGTTCTTC
CDR3: CASSFGLAGGYEQFF
size: NA
D: TRBD2
J: TRBJ2-1
V: TRBV5-6

DNA: TGCGCCAGCAGCCAAAAACCCCTCAGAGGTCCAGGCACAGATACGCAGTATTTT
CDR3: CASSQKPLRGPGTDTQYF
size: NA
D: NA
J: TRBJ2-3
V: TRBV4-1

DNA: TGTGCCAGCAGTTTTGGAGGGGCGGAGAATACGCAGTATTTT
CDR3: CASSFGGAENTQYF
size: NA
D: NA
J: TRBJ2-3
V: TRBV27

DNA: TGTGCCAGCAGCTTAGGAACAGTTGACAATGAGCAGTTCTTC
CDR3: CASSLGTVDNEQFF
size: NA
D: NA
J: TRBJ2-1
V: TRBV11-3